There are many counts of the clone carrying this T cell receptor beta chain. Antigen specificity is unknown. Trimming cost V 3 bases and J 1 base, with 11 bases left between them. Germline CDR1 reads LGHNA; CDR2 reads YNFKEQ. The CDR3 spans 15 residues. The data were taken from a study of blood T cells in healthy people across ages. With a J-beta primer mix and a sample-barcoded 5' primer, a second PCR ran 7 to 11 cycles. TCRdb used MiXCR to reprocess the 5' RACE reads, holding one entry per CDR3 protein. The table records about 1.6 million distinct CDR3 sequences, almost 35% of them present only once. Study-level findings and limits: CMV status of donors was not determined, possibly confounding expanded clonotype changes.

The sample consisted of blood. The origin of this receptor is a woman in her twenties or thirties in good health. The chain is built from TRBV4-2 and TRBJ2-3; tentatively, D is TRBD2 (5 bases). The CDR3 DNA is TGTGCCAGCAGCCAGTCCGTCGGGGGCACAGATACGCAGTATTTT. As protein: CASSQSVGGTDTQYF.